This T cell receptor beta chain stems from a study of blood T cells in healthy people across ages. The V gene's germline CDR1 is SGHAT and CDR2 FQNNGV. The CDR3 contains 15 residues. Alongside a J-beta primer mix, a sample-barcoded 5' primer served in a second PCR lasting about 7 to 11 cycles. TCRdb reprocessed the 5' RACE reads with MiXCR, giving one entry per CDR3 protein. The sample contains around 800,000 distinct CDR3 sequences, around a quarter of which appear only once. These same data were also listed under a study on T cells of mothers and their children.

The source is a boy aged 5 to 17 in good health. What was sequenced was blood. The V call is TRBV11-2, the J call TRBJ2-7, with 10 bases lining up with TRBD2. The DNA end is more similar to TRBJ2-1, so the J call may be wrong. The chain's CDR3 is CASRRLAGTYNEQFF. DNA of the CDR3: TGTGCCAGCAGACGACTAGCGGGCACCTACAATGAGCAGTTCTTC.